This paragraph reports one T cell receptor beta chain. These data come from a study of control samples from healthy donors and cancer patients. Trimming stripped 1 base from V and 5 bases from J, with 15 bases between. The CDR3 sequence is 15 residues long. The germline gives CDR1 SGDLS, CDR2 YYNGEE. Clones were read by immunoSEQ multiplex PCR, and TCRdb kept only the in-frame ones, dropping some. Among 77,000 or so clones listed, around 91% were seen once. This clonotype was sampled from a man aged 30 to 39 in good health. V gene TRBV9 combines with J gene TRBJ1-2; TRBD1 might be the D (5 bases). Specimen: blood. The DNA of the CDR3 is TGTGCCAGCAGCGTAATGGCTCAAGAGGGGTATGGCTACACCTTC. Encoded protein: CASSVMAQEGYGYTF.